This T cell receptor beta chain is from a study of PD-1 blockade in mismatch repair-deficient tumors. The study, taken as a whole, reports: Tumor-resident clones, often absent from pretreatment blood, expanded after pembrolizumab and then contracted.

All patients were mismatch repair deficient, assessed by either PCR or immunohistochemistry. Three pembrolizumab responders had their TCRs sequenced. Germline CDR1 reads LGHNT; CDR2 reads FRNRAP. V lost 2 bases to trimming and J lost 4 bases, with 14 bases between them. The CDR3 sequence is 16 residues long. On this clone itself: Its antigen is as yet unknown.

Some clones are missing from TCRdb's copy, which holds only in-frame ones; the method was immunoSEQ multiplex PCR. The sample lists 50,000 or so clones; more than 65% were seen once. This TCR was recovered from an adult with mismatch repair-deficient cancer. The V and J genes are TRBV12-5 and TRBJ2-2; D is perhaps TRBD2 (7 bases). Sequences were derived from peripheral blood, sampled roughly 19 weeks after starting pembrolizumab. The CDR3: CASGLRGGQGTGELFF. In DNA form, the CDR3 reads TGTGCTAGTGGTTTGAGGGGGGGGCAAGGCACCGGGGAGCTGTTTTTT.